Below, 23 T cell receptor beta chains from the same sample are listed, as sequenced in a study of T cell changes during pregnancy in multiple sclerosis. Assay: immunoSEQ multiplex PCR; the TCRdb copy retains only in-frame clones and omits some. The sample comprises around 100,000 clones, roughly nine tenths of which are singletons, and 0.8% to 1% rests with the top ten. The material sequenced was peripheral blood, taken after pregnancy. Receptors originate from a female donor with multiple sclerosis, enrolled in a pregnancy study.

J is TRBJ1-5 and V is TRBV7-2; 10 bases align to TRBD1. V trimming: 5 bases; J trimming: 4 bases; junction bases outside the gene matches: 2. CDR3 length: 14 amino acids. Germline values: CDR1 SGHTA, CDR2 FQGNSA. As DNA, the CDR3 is TGTGCCAGCAGCCTGGACAGGGGGAATCAGCCCCAGCATTTT. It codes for CASSLDRGNQPQHF.

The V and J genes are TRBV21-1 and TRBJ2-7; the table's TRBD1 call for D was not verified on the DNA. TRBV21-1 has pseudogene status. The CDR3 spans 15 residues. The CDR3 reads CASSKEGDRVIKQYF. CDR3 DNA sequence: TGTGCCAGCAGCAAAGAGGGGGACAGGGTAATTAAGCAGTACTTC.

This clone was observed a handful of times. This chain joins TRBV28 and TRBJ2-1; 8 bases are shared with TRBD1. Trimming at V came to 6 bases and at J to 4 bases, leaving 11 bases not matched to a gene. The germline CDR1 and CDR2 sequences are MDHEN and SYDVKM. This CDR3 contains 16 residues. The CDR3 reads CASRRTGSSSYNEQFF. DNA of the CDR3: TGTGCCAGCAGGAGGACAGGGTCCTCTTCGTACAATGAGCAGTTCTTC. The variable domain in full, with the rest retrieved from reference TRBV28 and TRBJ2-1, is DVKVTQSSRYLVKRTGEKVFLECVQDMDHENMFWYRQDPGLGLRLIYFSYDVKMKEKGDIPEGYSVSREKKERFSLILESASTNQTSMYLCASRRTGSSSYNEQFFGPGTRLTVL.

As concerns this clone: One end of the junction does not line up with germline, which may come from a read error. Here the CDR3 reads CASSQDMRGGPLF. CDR3 in DNA: TGCGCCAGCAGCCAAGATATGCGAGGAGGGCCCCTCTTC. The J gene is TRBJ2-1, the V gene TRBV4-1; a weak D match, TRBD2 (6 bases). The CDR3 is 13 amino acids. Germline V gene lookup returns CDR1 MGHRA and CDR2 YSYEKL.

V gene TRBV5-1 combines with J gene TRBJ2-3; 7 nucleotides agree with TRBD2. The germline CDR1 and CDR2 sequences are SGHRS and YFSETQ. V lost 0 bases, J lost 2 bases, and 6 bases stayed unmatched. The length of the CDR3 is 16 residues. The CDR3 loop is CASSLVLGGSTDTQYF. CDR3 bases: TGCGCCAGCAGCTTGGTGTTGGGGGGGTCCACAGATACGCAGTATTTT.

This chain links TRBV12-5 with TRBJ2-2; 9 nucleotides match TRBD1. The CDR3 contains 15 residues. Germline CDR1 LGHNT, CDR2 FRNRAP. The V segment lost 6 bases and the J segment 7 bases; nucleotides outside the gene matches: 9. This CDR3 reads CASGPRDRVSGELFF. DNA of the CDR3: TGTGCTAGTGGCCCCCGGGACAGGGTGAGCGGGGAGCTGTTTTTT.

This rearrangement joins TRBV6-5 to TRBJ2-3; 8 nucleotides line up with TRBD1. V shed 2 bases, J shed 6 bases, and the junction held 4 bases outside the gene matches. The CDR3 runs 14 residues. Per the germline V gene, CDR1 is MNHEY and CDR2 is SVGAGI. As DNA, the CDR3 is TGTGCCAGCAGTTACGGGACAGGCTCGGATACGCAGTATTTT. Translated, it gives CASSYGTGSDTQYF.

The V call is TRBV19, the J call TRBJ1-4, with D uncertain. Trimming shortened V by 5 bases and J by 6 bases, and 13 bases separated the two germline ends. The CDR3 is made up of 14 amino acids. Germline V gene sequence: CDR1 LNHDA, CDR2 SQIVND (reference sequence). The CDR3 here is CASSAANVYEKLFF. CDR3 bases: TGTGCCAGTAGTGCCGCGAATGTTTATGAAAAACTGTTTTTT.

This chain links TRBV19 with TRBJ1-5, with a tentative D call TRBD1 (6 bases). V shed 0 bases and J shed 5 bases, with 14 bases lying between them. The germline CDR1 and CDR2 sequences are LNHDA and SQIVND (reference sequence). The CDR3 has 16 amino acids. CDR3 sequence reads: CASSIEWSGVDQPQHF. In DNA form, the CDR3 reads TGTGCCAGTAGTATAGAGTGGTCAGGGGTTGATCAGCCCCAGCATTTT.

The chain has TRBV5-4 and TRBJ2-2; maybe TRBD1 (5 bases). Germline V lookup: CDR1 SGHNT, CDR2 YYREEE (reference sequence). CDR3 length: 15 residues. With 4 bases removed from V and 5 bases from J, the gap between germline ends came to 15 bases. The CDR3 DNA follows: TGTGCCAGCAGCGGAGCAACAGGACCGACCGGGGAGCTGTTTTTT. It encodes CASSGATGPTGELFF.

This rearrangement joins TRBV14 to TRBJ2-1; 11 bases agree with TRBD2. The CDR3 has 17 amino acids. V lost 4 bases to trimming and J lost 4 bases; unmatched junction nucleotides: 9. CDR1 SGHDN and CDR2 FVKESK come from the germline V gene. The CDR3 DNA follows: TGTGCCAGCAGCCGCCGACTAGCGGGAAATCTATACAATGAGCAGTTCTTC. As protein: CASSRRLAGNLYNEQFF.

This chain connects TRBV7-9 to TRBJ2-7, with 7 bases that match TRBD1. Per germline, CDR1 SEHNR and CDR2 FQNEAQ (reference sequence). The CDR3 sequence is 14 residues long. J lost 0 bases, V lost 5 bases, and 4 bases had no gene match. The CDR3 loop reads CASSPRGFSYEQYF. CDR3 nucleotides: TGTGCCAGCAGCCCCAGGGGGTTCTCCTACGAGCAGTACTTC. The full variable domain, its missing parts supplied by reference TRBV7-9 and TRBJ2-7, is DTGVSQNPRHKITKRGQNVTFRCDPISEHNRLYWYRQTLGQGPEFLTYFQNEAQLEKSRLLSDRFSAERPKGSFSTLEIQRTEQGDSAMYLCASSPRGFSYEQYFGPGTRLTVT.

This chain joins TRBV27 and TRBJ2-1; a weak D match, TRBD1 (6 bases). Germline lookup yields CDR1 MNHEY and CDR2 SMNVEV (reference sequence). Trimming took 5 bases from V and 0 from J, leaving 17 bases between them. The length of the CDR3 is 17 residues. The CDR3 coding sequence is TGTGCCAGCAGTCTATTCTCGGGACACCCCTCCTACAATGAGCAGTTCTTC. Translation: CASSLFSGHPSYNEQFF.

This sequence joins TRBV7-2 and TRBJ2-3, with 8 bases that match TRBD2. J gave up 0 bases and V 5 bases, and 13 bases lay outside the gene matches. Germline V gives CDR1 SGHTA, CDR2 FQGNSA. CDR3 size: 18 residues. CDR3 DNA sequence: TGTGCCAGCAGCGCGAGGATCGGGGGGGCCTCGAGCACAGATACGCAGTATTTT. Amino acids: CASSARIGGASSTDTQYF.

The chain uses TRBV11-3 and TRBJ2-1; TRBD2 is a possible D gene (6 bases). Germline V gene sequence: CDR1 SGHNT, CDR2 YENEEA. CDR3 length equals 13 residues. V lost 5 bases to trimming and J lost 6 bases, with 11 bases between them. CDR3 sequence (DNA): TGTGCCAGCAGCCGCGGGACTTCCAATGAGCAGTTCTTC. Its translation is CASSRGTSNEQFF.

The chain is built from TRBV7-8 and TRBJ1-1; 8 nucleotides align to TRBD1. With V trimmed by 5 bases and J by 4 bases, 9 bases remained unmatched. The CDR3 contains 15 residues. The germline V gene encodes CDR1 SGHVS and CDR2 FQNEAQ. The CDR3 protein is CASSQGRGQGTEAFF. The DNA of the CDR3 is TGTGCCAGCAGCCAGGGCAGGGGGCAGGGCACTGAAGCTTTCTTT.

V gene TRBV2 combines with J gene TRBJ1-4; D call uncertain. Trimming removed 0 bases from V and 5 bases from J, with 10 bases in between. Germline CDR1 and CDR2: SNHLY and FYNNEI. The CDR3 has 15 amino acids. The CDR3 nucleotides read TGTGCCAGCAGTGAAGCGGGCAGGCCCAATGAAAAACTGTTTTTT. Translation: CASSEAGRPNEKLFF.

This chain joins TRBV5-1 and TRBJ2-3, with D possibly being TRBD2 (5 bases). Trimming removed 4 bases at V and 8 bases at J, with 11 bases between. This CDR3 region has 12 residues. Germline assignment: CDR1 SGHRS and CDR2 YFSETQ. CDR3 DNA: TGCGCCAGCAGCCAAACTAGTCGTACGCAGTATTTT. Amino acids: CASSQTSRTQYF.

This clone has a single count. CDR3 sequence: CASSLLGQGVYEQYF. The CDR3, as DNA: TGTGCCAGCAGCTTATTGGGACAGGGGGTCTACGAGCAGTACTTC. The chain carries TRBV7-2 and TRBJ2-7, with 11 bases fitting TRBD1. The CDR3 has 15 amino acids. Trimming cost V 2 bases and J 3 bases; bases outside gene matches: 3. Germline CDR1 reads SGHTA; CDR2 reads FQGNSA.

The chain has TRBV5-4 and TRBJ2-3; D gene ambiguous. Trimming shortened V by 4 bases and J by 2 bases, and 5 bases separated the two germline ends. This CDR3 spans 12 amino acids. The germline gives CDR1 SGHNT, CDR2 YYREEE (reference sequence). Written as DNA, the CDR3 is TGTGCCAGCAGCCAAAACACAGATACGCAGTATTTT. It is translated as CASSQNTDTQYF.

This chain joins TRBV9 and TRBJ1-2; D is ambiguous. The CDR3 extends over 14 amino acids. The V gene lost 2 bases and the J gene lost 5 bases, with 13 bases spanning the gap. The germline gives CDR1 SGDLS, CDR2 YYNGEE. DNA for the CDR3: TGTGCCAGCAGCGTGGAGAGGGTTGGTTATGGCTACACCTTC. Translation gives CASSVERVGYGYTF.

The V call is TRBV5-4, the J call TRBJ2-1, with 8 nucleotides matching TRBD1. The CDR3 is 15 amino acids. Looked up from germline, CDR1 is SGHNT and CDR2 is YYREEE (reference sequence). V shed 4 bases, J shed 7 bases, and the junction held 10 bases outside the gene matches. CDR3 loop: CASSANRGEWNEQFF. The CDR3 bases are TGTGCCAGCAGCGCTAACAGGGGGGAATGGAATGAGCAGTTCTTC.

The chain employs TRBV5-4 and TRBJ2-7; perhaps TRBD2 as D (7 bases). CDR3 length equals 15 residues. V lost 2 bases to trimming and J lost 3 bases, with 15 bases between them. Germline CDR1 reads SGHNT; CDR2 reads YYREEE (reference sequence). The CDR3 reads CASSFRRGPHYEQYF. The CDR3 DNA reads TGTGCCAGCAGCTTCCGGCGGGGGCCGCACTACGAGCAGTACTTC.